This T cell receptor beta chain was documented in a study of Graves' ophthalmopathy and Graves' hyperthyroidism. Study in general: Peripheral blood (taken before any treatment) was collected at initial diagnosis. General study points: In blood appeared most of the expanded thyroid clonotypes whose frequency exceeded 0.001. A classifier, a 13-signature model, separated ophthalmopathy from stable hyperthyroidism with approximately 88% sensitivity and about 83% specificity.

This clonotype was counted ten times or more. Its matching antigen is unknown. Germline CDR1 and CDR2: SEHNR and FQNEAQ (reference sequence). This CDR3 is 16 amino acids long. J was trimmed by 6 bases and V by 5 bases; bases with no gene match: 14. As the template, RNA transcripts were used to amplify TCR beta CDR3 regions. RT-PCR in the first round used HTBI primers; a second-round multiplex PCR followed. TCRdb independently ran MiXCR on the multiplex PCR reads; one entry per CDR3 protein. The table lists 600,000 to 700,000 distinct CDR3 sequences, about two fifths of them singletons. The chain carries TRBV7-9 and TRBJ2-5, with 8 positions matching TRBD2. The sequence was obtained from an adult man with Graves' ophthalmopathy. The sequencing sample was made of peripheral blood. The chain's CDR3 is CASSTRTSFGPKTQYF. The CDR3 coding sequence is TGTGCCAGCAGCACACGGACTAGCTTTGGGCCGAAGACCCAGTACTTC.